The T cell receptor (beta chain) described here comes from a study of identical twins. From the 5' RACE reads, TCRdb called clonotypes with MiXCR, one entry per CDR3 protein. This table holds 1.5 million or so distinct CDR3 sequences, around 29% found once. CDR1 and CDR2 (germline): DFQATT, SNEGSKA (reference sequence). The CDR3 has 16 amino acids. Trimming at V came to 5 bases and at J to 4 bases, leaving 13 bases not matched to a gene. Material for sequencing was cord blood. This TCR came from a newborn girl in good health. V usage is TRBV20-1 and J usage is TRBJ2-1; 8 bases map to TRBD2. The DNA for the CDR3 is TGCAGTGCTCGCCGAGCGGGAGAAGGCATATACAATGAGCAGTTCTTC. Amino acids: CSARRAGEGIYNEQFF.